Following are 11 T cell receptor beta chains from one sample sequenced in a study of cytomegalovirus exposure and HLA in healthy donors. With 60 Vbeta and 13 Jbeta primers, the PCR was carried out. Clones were read by immunoSEQ multiplex PCR, and TCRdb kept only the in-frame ones, dropping some. The repertoire holds approximately 91,000 clones, roughly nine tenths seen once, with approximately 9.2% in the top ten. Sample: PBMCs. These receptors all come from a man aged 25-45 years in good health and CMV-seropositive.

The chain recombines TRBV9 with TRBJ2-3, with D possibly TRBD2 on 5 matching bases. Trimming pared 4 bases from V and 2 bases from J, leaving 14 bases between. Germline CDR1 and CDR2: SGDLS and YYNGEE. This CDR3 has 15 amino acids. CDR3 region: CASSQRDPFTDTQYF. CDR3 nucleotide sequence: TGTGCCAGCAGCCAACGGGATCCCTTCACAGATACGCAGTATTTT.

This clone was recorded once. The chain employs TRBV27 and TRBJ2-1; TRBD1 matches at 7 bases. This CDR3 has 12 residues. Trimming took 9 bases from V and 9 from J; bases not matched to a gene: 8. The germline CDR1 and CDR2 sequences are MNHEY and SMNVEV (reference sequence). CDR3 in DNA: TGTGCCAGTAAGACAGGGTTGGCTGAGCAGTTCTTC. This codes for CASKTGLAEQFF.

CDR3 sequence reads: CAWRKRDSWKINEQFF. The CDR3 bases are TGTGCCTGGAGAAAGCGGGACTCGTGGAAGATCAATGAGCAGTTCTTC. The rearrangement uses TRBV30 and TRBJ2-1; 7 nucleotides match TRBD2. V lost 3 bases to trimming and J lost 6 bases; unmatched junction nucleotides: 14. The CDR3 extends over 16 amino acids. Germline CDR1 reads GTSNPN; CDR2 reads SVGIG (reference sequence).

The rearrangement uses TRBV5-4 and TRBJ2-7, with 9 bases fitting TRBD2. This CDR3 spans 15 amino acids. Germline V gene lookup returns CDR1 SGHNT and CDR2 YYREEE (reference sequence). V was pared by 0 bases and J by 2 bases, with 3 bases of the junction left unmatched. For the CDR3, the DNA is TGTGCCAGCAGCTTGGGACTAGCGGAAACCTACGAGCAGTACTTC. Translated, it gives CASSLGLAETYEQYF.

This sequence joins TRBV29-1 and TRBJ2-1, with 9 bases that match TRBD2. The CDR3 length is 12 residues. CDR1 and CDR2 from the germline V gene are SQVTM and ANQGSEA. The V segment lost 8 bases and the J segment 8 bases; nucleotides outside the gene matches: 7. CDR3 bases: TGCAGCCTTTCCCCTAGCGGGGATGAGCAGTTCTTC. Protein sequence: CSLSPSGDEQFF.

The V gene is TRBV27, the J gene TRBJ1-5; D unclear. The CDR3 runs 17 residues. From germline, CDR1 is MNHEY and CDR2 SMNVEV (reference sequence). V lost 5 bases and J lost 4, with 21 bases in between. The CDR3 coding sequence is TGTGCCAGCAGTAGGTGGTGGGCCTCCATTGGGAATCAGCCCCAGCATTTT. Translating gives CASSRWWASIGNQPQHF.

In its sample, this clone ranks as medium-sized. V and J are TRBV5-1 and TRBJ2-2; TRBD1 is a possible D gene (5 bases). Germline CDR1 is SGHRS and CDR2 is YFSETQ. Trimming cost V 3 bases and J 3 bases, with 6 bases left between them. The CDR3 totals 13 residues. As DNA, the CDR3 is TGCGCCAGCAGCTCAGGGTACACCGGGGAGCTGTTTTTT. Translated: CASSSGYTGELFF.

The chain employs TRBV7-6 and TRBJ1-5, with D tentatively TRBD1 (6 bases). The CDR3 runs 15 residues. V gave up 2 bases and J gave up 5 bases, with 13 bases separating them. Germline CDR1 reads SGHVS; CDR2 reads FNYEAQ. This CDR3 is CASSLFQGPYQPQHF. The CDR3 DNA is TGTGCCAGCAGCTTATTCCAGGGGCCATATCAGCCCCAGCATTTT.

The genes are TRBV13 and TRBJ2-5; maybe TRBD2 (5 bases). The germline gives CDR1 PRHDT, CDR2 FYEKMQ (reference sequence). This CDR3 contains 14 residues. Trimming took 7 bases from V and 2 from J, leaving 14 bases between them. The CDR3 sequence: CASKAEGMQETQYF. The CDR3 DNA reads TGTGCCAGCAAAGCGGAAGGGATGCAAGAGACCCAGTACTTC.

This rearrangement joins TRBV19 to TRBJ1-3, with 12 bases that match TRBD1. The trim removed 6 bases at V and 4 bases at J, leaving 13 bases unmatched. CDR3 length: 18 amino acids. Germline loops: CDR1 LNHDA, CDR2 SQIVND (reference sequence). For the CDR3, the DNA is TGTGCCAGTAGCCACAATCCCGGGACAGGGGGCCGCGGAAACACCATATATTTT. This sequence encodes CASSHNPGTGGRGNTIYF.

The rearrangement uses TRBV15 and TRBJ1-4; TRBD1 matches at 9 bases. In germline, CDR1 is LNHNV, CDR2 YYDKDF (reference sequence). V lost 6 bases to trimming and J lost 5 bases; unmatched junction nucleotides: 4. The CDR3 runs 14 residues. The CDR3, as DNA: TGTGCCACCAGTAAAGGACAGGGGAATGAAAAACTGTTTTTT. This encodes CATSKGQGNEKLFF.